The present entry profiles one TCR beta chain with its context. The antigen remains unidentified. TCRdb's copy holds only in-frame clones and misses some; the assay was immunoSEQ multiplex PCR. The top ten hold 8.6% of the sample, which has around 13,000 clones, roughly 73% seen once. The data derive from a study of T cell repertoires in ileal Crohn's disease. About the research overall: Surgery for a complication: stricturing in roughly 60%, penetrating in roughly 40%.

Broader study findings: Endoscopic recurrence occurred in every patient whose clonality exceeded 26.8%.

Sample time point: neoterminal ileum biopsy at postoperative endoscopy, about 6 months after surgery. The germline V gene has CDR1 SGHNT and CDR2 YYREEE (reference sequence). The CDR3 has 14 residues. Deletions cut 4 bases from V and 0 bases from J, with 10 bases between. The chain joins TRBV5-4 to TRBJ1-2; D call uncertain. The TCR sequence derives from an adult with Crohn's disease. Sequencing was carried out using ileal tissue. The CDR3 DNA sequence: TGTGCCAGCAGCCCAGGAATAGCTAACTATGGCTACACCTTC. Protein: CASSPGIANYGYTF.